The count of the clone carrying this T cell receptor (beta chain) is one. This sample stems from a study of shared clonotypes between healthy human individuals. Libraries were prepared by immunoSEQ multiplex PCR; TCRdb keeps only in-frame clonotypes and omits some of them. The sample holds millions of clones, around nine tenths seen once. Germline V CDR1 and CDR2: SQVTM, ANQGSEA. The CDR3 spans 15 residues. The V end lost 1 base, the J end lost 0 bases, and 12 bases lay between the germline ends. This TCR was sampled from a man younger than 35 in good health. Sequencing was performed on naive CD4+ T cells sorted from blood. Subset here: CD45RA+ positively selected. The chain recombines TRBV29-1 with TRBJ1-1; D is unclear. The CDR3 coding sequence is TGCAGCGTTGAAGCCGGCGGAGTCGTGAACACTGAAGCTTTCTTT. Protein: CSVEAGGVVNTEAFF.